The entry below describes one T cell receptor beta chain. The data are from a study of blood T cell repertoires in COVID-19. Study-wide background: T cells, B-cell-depleted T cells, or PBMCs provided the cDNA or gDNA that served as material.

Method: immunoSEQ multiplex PCR; TCRdb's copy keeps in-frame clones and lacks some. The repertoire holds 150,000 to 200,000 clones, with about 88% as singletons. There are 19 residues in the CDR3. Trimming left V 1 base short and J 0 bases short, with 19 bases between. Germline CDR1 SGHKS, CDR2 YYEKEE (reference sequence). This sequence originates from a man aged 55 to 70 with active or convalescent COVID-19. The chain is built from TRBV5-5 and TRBJ2-2; the D gene is possibly TRBD2 (7 bases). The source material was peripheral blood. The CDR3 nucleotides are TGTGCCAGCAGCTTGAAACAGGGAGGGACTACCGCGAACACCGGGGAGCTGTTTTTT. Translating it yields CASSLKQGGTTANTGELFF.